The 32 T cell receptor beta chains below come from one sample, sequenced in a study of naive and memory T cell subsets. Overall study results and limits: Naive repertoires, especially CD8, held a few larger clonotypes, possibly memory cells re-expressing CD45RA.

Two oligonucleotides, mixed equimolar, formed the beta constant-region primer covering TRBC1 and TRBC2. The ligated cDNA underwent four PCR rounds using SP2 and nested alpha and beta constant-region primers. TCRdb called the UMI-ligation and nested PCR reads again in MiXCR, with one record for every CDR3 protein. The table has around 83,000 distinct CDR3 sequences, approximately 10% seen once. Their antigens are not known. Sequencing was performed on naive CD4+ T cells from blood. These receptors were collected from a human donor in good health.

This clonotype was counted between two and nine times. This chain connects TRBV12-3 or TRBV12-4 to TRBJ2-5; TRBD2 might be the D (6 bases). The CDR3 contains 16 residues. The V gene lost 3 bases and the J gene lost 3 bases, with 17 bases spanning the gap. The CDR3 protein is CASSFRKGSGEETQYF. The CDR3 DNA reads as TGTGCCAGCAGTTTTAGGAAGGGGTCGGGGGAAGAGACCCAGTACTTC.

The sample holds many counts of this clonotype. CDR3 sequence reads: CASSLYGELFF. The CDR3 nucleotides are TGTGCCAGCAGCTTGTACGGGGAGCTGTTTTTT. The chain carries TRBV7-9 and TRBJ2-2; D gene unclear. V was clipped by 3 bases and J by 7 bases, with 3 bases between them. The CDR3 has 11 amino acids. From germline, CDR1 is SEHNR and CDR2 FQNEAQ (reference sequence).

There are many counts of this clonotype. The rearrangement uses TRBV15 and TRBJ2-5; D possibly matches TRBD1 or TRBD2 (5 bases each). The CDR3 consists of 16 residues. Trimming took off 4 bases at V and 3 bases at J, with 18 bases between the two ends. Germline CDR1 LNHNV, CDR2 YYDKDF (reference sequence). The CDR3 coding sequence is TGTGCCACCAGCACACCAGGGACGGGGCCCGAAGAGACCCAGTACTTC. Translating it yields CATSTPGTGPEETQYF.

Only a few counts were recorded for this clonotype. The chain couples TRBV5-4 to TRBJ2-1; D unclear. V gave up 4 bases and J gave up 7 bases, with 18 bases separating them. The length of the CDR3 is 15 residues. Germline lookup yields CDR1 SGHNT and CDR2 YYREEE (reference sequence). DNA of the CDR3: TGTGCCAGCAGCCCACCGACAAGGGTCTTTAATGAGCAGTTCTTC. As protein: CASSPPTRVFNEQFF.

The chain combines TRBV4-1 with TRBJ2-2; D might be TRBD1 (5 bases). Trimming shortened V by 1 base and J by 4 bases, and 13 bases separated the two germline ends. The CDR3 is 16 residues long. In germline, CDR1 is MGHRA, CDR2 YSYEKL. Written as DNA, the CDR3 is TGCGCCAGCAGCCAAGCGTTTCAACAGGCCACCGGGGAGCTGTTTTTT. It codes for CASSQAFQQATGELFF.

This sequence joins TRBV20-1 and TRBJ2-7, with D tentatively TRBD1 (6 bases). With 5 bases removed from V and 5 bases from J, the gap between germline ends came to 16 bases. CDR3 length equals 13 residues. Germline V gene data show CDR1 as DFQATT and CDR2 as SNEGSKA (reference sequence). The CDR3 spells CSAAGGGRDEQYF. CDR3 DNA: TGCAGTGCTGCTGGGGGCGGTCGGGACGAGCAGTACTTC.

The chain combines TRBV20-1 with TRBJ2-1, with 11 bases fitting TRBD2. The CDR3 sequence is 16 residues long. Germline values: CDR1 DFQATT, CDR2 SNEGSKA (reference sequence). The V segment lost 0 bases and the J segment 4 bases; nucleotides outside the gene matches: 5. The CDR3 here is CSARDPGTSGYNEQFF. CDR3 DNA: TGCAGTGCTAGAGATCCCGGGACTAGCGGTTACAATGAGCAGTTCTTC.

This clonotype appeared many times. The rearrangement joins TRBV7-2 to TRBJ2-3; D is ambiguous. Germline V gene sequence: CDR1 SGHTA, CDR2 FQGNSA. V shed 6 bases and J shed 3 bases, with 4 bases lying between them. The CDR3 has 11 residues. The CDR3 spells CASRSTDTQYF. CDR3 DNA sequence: TGTGCCAGCAGATCTACAGATACGCAGTATTTT.

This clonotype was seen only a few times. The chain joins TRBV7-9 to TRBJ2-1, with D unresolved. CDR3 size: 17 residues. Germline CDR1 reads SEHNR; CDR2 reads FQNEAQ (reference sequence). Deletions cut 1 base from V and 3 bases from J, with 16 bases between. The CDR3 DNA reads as TGTGCCAGCAGCTTAGGTTTGATAGGGCCTGGCTACAATGAGCAGTTCTTC. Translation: CASSLGLIGPGYNEQFF.

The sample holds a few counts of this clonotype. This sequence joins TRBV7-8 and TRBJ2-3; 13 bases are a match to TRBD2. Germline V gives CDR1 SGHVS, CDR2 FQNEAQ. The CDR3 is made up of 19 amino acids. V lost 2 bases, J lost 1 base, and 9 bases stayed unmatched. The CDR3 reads CASSLPRTSGSGRTDTQYF. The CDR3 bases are TGTGCCAGCAGCTTACCAAGGACTAGCGGGAGTGGTCGCACAGATACGCAGTATTTT.

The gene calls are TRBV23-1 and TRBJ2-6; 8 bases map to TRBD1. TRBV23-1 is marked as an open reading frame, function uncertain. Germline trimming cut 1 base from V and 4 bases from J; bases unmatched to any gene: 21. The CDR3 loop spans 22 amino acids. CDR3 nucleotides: TGCGCCAGCAGTCAATTTCATAGGCAGGGGGCACTATGGTTCGAGGGGGCCAACGTCCTGACTTTC. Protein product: CASSQFHRQGALWFEGANVLTF.

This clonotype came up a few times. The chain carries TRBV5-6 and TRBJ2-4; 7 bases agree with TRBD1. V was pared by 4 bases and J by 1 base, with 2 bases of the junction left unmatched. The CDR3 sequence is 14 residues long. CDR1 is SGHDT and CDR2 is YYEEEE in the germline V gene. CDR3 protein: CASSQQGAKNIQYF. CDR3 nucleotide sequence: TGTGCCAGCAGCCAACAGGGGGCCAAAAACATTCAGTACTTC.

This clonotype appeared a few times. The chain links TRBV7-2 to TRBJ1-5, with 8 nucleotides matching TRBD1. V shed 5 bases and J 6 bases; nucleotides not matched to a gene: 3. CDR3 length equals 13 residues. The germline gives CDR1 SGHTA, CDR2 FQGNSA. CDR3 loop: CASSGQGFQPQHF. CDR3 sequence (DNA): TGTGCCAGCAGCGGACAGGGCTTTCAGCCCCAGCATTTT.

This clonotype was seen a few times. The CDR3 is CASSFGPDPETQYF. The CDR3 region has the DNA TGTGCCAGCAGCTTCGGCCCAGACCCGGAGACCCAGTACTTC. The chain carries TRBV12-3 or TRBV12-4 and TRBJ2-5, with D uncertain. Trimming shortened V by 6 bases and J by 5 bases, and 16 bases separated the two germline ends. The CDR3 has 14 residues.

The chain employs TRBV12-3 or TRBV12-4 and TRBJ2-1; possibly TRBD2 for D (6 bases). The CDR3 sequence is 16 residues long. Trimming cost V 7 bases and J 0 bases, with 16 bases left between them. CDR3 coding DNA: TGTGCCAGCAAGGGCCCTCCGGGGGTCTCCTACAATGAGCAGTTCTTC. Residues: CASKGPPGVSYNEQFF.

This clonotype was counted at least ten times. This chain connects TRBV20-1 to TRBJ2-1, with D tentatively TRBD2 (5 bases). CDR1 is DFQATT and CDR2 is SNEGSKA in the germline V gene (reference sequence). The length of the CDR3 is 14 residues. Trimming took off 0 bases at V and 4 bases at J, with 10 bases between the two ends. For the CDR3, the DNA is TGCAGTGCTAGAGAGGGAGAAGGGTACAATGAGCAGTTCTTC. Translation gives CSAREGEGYNEQFF.

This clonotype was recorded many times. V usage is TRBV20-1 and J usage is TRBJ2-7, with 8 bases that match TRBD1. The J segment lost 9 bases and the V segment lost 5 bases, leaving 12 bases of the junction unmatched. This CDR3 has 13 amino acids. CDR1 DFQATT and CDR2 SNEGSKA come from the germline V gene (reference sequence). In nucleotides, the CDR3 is TGCAGTGCTTCTCGGACAGGGCCTTTCCTGCAGTACTTC. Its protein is CSASRTGPFLQYF.

The DNA of the CDR3 is TGTGCCAGCAGCACGACAGGGGATAGCAATCAGCCCCAGCATTTT. Protein sequence: CASSTTGDSNQPQHF. The chain employs TRBV11-3 and TRBJ1-5, with 8 bases matching TRBD1. J gave up 0 bases and V 5 bases, and 3 bases lay outside the gene matches. CDR3 length equals 15 residues. In germline, CDR1 is SGHNT, CDR2 YENEEA. The variable domain in full, with the rest retrieved from reference TRBV11-3 and TRBJ1-5, is EAGVVQSPRYKIIEKKQPVAFWCNPISGHNTLYWYLQNLGQGPELLIRYENEEAVDDSQLPKDRFSAERLKGVDSTLKIQPAELGDSAVYLCASSTTGDSNQPQHFGDGTRLSIL.

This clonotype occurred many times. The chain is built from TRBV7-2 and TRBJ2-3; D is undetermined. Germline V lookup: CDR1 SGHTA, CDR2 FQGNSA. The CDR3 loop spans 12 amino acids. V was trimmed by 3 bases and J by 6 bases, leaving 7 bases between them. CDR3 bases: TGTGCCAGCAGCTTGGTCTTCGATACGCAGTATTTT. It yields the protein CASSLVFDTQYF.

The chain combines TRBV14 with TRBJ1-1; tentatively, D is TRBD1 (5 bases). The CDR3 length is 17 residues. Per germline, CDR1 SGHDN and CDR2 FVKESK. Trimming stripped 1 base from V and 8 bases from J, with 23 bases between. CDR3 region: CASSQVQGTGPEIEAFF. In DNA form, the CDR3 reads TGTGCCAGCAGCCAAGTTCAGGGAACAGGACCTGAGATCGAAGCTTTCTTT. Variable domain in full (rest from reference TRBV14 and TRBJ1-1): EAGVTQFPSHSVIEKGQTVTLRCDPISGHDNLYWYRRVMGKEIKFLLHFVKESKQDESGMPNNRFLAERTGGTYSTLKVQPAELEDSGVYFCASSQVQGTGPEIEAFFGQGTRLTVV.

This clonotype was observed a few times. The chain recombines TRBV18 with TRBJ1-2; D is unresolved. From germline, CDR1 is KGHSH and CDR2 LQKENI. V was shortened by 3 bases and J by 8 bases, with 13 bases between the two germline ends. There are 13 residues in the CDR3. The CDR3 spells CASSPYTEEGYTF. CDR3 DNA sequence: TGTGCCAGCTCACCTTACACGGAGGAAGGCTACACCTTC.

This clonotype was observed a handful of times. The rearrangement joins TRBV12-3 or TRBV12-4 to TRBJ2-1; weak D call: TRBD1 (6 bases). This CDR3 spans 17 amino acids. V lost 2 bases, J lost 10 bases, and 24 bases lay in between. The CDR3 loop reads CASSLSTMGQGMVEQFF. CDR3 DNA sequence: TGTGCCAGCAGTTTAAGTACCATGGGCCAGGGGATGGTCGAGCAGTTCTTC.

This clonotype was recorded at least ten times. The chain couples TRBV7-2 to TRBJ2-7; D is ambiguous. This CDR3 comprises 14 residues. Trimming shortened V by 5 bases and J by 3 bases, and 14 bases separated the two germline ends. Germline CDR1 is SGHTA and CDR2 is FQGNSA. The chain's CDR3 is CASSHQHGGYEQYF. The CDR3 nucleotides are TGTGCCAGCAGCCATCAACATGGCGGCTACGAGCAGTACTTC. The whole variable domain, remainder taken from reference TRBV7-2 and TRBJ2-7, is GAGVSQSPSNKVTEKGKDVELRCDPISGHTALYWYRQSLGQGLEFLIYFQGNSAPDKSGLPSDRFSAERTGGSVSTLTIQRTQQEDSAVYLCASSHQHGGYEQYFGPGTRLTVT.

The CDR3 DNA is TGTGCCAGCACGTGGGACAGCTCCAATCAGCCCCAGCATTTT. It specifies CASTWDSSNQPQHF. The chain joins TRBV6-1 to TRBJ1-5, with 7 bases that match TRBD1. Trimming removed 7 bases from V and 3 bases from J; junction bases left unmatched: 6. Per the germline V gene, CDR1 is MNHNS and CDR2 is SASEGT. This CDR3 region has 14 residues.

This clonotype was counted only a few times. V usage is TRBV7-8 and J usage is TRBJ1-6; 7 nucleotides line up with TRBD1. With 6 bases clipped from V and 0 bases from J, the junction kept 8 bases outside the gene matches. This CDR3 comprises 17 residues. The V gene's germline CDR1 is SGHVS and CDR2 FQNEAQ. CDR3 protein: CASSPGTASSYNSPLHF. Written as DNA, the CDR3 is TGTGCCAGCAGTCCGGGGACAGCGAGCTCCTATAATTCACCCCTCCACTTT. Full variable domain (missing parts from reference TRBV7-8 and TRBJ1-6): GAGVSQSPRYKVAKRGQDVALRCDPISGHVSLFWYQQALGQGPEFLTYFQNEAQLDKSGLPSDRFFAERPEGSVSTLKIQRTQQEDSAVYLCASSPGTASSYNSPLHFGNGTRLTVT.

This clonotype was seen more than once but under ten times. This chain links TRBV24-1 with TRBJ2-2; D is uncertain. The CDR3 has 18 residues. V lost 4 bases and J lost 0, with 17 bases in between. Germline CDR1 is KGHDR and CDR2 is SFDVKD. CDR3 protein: CATSDPYFDGPNTGELFF. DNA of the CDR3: TGTGCCACCAGTGACCCTTACTTCGACGGACCGAACACCGGGGAGCTGTTTTTT.

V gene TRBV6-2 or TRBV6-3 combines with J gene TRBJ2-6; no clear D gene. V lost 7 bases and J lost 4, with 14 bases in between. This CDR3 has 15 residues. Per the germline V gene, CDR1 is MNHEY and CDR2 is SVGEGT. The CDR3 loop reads CASTDLTSGANVLTF. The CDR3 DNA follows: TGTGCCAGCACCGACTTGACATCCGGGGCCAACGTCCTGACTTTC.

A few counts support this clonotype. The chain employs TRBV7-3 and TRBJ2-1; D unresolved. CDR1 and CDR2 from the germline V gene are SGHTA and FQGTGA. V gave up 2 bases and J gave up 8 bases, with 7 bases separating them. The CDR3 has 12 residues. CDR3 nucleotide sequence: TGTGCCAGCAGCTTAGGGTCGGATGAGCAGTTCTTC. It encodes CASSLGSDEQFF.

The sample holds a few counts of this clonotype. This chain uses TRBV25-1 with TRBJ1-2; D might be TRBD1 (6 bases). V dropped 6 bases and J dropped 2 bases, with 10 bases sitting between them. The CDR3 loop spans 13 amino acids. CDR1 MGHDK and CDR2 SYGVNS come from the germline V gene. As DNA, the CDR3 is TGTGCCAGCAGGGACAGAAGAAACTATGGCTACACCTTC. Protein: CASRDRRNYGYTF.

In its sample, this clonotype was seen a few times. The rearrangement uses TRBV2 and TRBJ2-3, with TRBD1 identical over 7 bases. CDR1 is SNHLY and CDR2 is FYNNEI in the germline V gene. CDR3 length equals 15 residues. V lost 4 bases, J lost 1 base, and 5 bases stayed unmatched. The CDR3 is CASSADRVRTDTQYF. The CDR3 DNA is TGTGCCAGCAGTGCAGACAGGGTCCGCACAGATACGCAGTATTTT. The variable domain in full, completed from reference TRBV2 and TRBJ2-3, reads EPEVTQTPSHQVTQMGQEVILRCVPISNHLYFYWYRQILGQKVEFLVSFYNNEISEKSEIFDDQFSVERPDGSNFTLKIRSTKLEDSAMYFCASSADRVRTDTQYFGPGTRLTVL.

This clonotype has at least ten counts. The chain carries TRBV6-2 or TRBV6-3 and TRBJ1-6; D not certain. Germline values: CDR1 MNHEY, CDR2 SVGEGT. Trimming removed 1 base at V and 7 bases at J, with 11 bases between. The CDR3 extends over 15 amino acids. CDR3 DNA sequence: TGTGCCAGCAGTTACTTCTTGGCGGGCAATTCACCCCTCCACTTT. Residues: CASSYFLAGNSPLHF.

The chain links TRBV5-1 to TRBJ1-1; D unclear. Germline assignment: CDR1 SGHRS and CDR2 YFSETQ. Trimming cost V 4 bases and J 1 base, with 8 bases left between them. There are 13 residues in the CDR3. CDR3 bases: TGCGCCAGCAGCCGATCGCCGAACACTGAAGCTTTCTTT. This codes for CASSRSPNTEAFF. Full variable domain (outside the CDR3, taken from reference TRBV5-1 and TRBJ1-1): KAGVTQTPRYLIKTRGQQVTLSCSPISGHRSVSWYQQTPGQGLQFLFEYFSETQRNKGNFPGRFSGRQFSNSRSEMNVSTLELGDSALYLCASSRSPNTEAFFGQGTRLTVV.